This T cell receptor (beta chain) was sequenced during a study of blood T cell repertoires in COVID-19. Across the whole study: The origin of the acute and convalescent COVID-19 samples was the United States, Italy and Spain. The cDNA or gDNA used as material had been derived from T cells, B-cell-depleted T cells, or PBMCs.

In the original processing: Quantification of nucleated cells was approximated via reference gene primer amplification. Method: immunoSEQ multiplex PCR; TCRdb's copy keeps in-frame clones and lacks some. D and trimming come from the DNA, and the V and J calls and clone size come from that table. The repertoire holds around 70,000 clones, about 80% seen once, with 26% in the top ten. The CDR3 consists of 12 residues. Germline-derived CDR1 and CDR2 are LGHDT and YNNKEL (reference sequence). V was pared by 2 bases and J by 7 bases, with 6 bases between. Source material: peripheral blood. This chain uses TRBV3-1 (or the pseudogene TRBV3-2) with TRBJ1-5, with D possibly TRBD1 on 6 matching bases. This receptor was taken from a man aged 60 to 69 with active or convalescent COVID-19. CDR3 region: CASSQQGQPQHF. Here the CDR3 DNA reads TGTGCCAGCAGCCAACAGGGGCAGCCCCAGCATTTT.